The clone carrying this T cell receptor (beta chain) has a single count. Its antigen remains unknown. These data belong to a study of shared clonotypes between healthy human individuals. Study information: Researchers assigned three CD4 naive, three CD4 memory, two CD8 naive and one CD8 memory plate to each donor. Overall study results and limits: The naive CD4 repertoires of a handful of donors were compared, and around 5% of clonotypes were shared. The diversity represented, both genetic and in exposure history, was limited by few donors.

The CDR3 totals 18 residues. Germline V CDR1 and CDR2: SEHNR, FQNEAQ (reference sequence). V shed 4 bases and J 3 bases; nucleotides not matched to a gene: 15. TCRdb's table, derived via immunoSEQ multiplex PCR, lists solely in-frame clones and lacks some. Here the sample spans more than 2,000,000 clones, over 90% being singletons. Material for sequencing was naive CD4+ T cells from PBMCs. Documented subset: CD45RA+ positively selected. This clonotype was sampled from a man aged 18 to 29 in good health. Some clones in this sample may be carry-over from other donors' samples. V usage is TRBV7-9 and J usage is TRBJ1-1; 9 positions match TRBD1. The CDR3 spells CASSYTTGGGSWDTEAFF. CDR3 DNA sequence: TGTGCCAGCAGCTACACAACAGGGGGCGGTAGTTGGGACACTGAAGCTTTCTTT.